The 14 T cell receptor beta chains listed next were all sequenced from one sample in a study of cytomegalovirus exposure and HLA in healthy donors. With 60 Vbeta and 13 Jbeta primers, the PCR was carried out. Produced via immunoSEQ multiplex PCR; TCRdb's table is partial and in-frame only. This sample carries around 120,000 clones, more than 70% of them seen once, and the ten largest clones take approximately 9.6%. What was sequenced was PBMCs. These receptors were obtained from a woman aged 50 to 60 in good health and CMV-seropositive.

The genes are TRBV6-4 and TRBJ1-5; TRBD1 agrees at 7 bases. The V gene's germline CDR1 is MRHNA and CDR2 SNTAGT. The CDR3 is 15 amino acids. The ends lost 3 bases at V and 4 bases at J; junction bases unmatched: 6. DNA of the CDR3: TGTGCCAGCAGTGAATGGGACAGCGGGAATCAGCCCCAGCATTTT. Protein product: CASSEWDSGNQPQHF.

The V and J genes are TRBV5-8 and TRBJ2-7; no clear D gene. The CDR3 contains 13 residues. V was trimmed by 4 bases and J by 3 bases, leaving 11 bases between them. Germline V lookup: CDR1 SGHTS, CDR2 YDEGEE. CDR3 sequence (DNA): TGTGCCAGCAGCAACCTACTCGGCTACGAGCAGTACTTC. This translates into CASSNLLGYEQYF.

The CDR3 region is CAWARKAGTGAFF. The CDR3, as DNA: TGTGCCTGGGCACGGAAGGCAGGGACAGGAGCTTTCTTT. The V and J genes are TRBV30 and TRBJ1-1, with 8 nucleotides matching TRBD1. Germline CDR1 is GTSNPN and CDR2 is SVGIG (reference sequence). The CDR3 extends over 13 amino acids. V trimming: 5 bases; J trimming: 10 bases; junction bases outside the gene matches: 12.

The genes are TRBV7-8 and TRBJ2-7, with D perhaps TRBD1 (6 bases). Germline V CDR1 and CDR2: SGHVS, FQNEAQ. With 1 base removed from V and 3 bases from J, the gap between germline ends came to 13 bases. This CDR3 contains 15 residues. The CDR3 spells CASSLEGGRIYEQYF. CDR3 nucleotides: TGTGCCAGCAGCTTAGAAGGGGGTAGGATCTACGAGCAGTACTTC.

This CDR3 is CASSSGTSGSWDEQFF. CDR3 DNA: TGTGCCAGCAGCAGCGGGACTAGCGGGAGTTGGGATGAGCAGTTCTTC. The chain uses TRBV5-4 and TRBJ2-1; 14 nucleotides agree with TRBD2. CDR1 and CDR2 from the germline V gene are SGHNT and YYREEE (reference sequence). The CDR3 covers 16 residues. The V gene end was trimmed by 4 bases and the J gene end by 8 bases; junction bases not matched to a gene: 8.

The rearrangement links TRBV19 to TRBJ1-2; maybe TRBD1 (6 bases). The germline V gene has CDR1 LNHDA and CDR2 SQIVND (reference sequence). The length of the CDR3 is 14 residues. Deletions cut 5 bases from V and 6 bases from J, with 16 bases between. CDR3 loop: CASSVEGVENGYTF. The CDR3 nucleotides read TGTGCCAGTAGTGTTGAGGGGGTTGAAAATGGCTACACCTTC. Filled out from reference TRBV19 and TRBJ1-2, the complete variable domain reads DGGITQSPKYLFRKEGQNVTLSCEQNLNHDAMYWYRQDPGQGLRLIYYSQIVNDFQKGDIAEGYSVSREKKESFPLTVTSAQKNPTAFYLCASSVEGVENGYTFGSGTRLTVV.

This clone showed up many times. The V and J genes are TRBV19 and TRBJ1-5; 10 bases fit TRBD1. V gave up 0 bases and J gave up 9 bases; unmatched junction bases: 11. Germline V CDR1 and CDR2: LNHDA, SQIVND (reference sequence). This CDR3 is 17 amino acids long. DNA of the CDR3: TGTGCCAGTAGTATAGAAGGGGGACAGGGGCTTAGACGGCCCCAGCATTTT. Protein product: CASSIEGGQGLRRPQHF.

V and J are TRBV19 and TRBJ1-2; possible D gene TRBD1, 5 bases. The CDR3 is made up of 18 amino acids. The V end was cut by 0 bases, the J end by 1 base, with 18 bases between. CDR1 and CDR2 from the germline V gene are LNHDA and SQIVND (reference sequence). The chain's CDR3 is CASSIDLRDSIFNYGYTF. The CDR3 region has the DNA TGTGCCAGTAGTATAGACCTGAGAGACAGTATCTTTAACTATGGCTACACCTTC.

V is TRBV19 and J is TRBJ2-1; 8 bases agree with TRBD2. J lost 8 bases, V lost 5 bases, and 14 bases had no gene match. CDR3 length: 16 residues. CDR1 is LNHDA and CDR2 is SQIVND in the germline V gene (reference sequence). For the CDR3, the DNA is TGTGCCAGTAGTGCATCCCCGGGACTAGTCTGGTATGAGCAGTTCTTC. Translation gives CASSASPGLVWYEQFF.

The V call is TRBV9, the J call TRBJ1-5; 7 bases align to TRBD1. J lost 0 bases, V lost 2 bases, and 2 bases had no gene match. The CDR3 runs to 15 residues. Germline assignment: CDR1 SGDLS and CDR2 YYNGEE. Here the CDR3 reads CASSVTGNSNQPQHF. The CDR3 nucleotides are TGTGCCAGCAGCGTGACAGGGAATAGCAATCAGCCCCAGCATTTT.

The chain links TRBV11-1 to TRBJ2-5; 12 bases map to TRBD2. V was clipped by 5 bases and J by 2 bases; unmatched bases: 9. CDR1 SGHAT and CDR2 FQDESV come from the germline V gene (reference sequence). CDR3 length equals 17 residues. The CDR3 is CASSPGLAGGGQETQYF. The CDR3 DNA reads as TGTGCCAGCAGCCCCGGGCTAGCGGGAGGGGGTCAAGAGACCCAGTACTTC.

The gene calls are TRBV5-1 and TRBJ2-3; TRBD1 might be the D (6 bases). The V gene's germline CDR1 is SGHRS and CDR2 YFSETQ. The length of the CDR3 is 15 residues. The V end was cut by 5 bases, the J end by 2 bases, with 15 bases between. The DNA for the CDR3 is TGCGCCAGCAGGGGGGCGGCAGGGATCACAGATACGCAGTATTTT. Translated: CASRGAAGITDTQYF. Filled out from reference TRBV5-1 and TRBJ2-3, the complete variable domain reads KAGVTQTPRYLIKTRGQQVTLSCSPISGHRSVSWYQQTPGQGLQFLFEYFSETQRNKGNFPGRFSGRQFSNSRSEMNVSTLELGDSALYLCASRGAAGITDTQYFGPGTRLTVL.

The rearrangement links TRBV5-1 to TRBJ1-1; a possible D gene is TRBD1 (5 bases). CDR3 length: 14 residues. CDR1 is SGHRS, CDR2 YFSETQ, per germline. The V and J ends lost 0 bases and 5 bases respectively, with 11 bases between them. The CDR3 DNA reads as TGCGCCAGCAGCTTGGCGACAGTTGTGACTGAAGCTTTCTTT. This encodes CASSLATVVTEAFF.

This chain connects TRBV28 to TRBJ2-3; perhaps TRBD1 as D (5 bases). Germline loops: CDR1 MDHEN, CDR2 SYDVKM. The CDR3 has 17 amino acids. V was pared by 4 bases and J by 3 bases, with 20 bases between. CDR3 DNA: TGTGCCAGCAGTTGGGGCAGGGAAACCCCTAGGACAGATACGCAGTATTTT. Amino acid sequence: CASSWGRETPRTDTQYF.